This TCR beta chain was identified during a study of T-cell reconstitution after alpha-beta-depleted transplantation in children. Many counts were recorded for this clonotype. Unique molecular identifiers featured in how the TCRbeta library was prepared. TCRdb itself ran the PCR reads through MiXCR, one entry per CDR3 protein. Among 150,000 to 200,000 distinct CDR3 sequences listed, 11% were seen once. Germline CDR1 KGHDR, CDR2 SFDVKD. CDR3 size: 16 residues. V was clipped by 5 bases and J by 5 bases; unmatched bases: 12. The rearrangement joins TRBV24-1 to TRBJ1-1; TRBD1 matches at 8 bases. The specimen comprised PBMCs, sampled before TCRalphabeta/CD19-depleted stem cell transplant. The TCR was taken from a boy between 2 and 10 years old with acute myeloid leukemia, due to receive a stem cell transplant. The CDR3, as DNA: TGTGCCACCAGTGGGACAGGGAACGGAAGGGGAACTGAAGCTTTCTTT. Protein sequence: CATSGTGNGRGTEAFF.